Shown below are 27 T cell receptor beta chains from a single sample sequenced in a study of Ad26.COV2.S vaccination and SARS-CoV-2 variants. Noted treatment: some 20 received Ad26.COV2.S at low or high dose, single or two shots; 5 received placebo; per-sample allocation not given. Following the first vaccine or placebo injection, samples were taken on day 63. Using immunoSEQ multiplex PCR, the repertoire was profiled, and TCRdb retains in-frame clones only, with some absent. The sample comprises 250,000 to 300,000 clones, around 87% of which are singletons, and 2.5% to 3.5% rests with the top ten. Sample: peripheral blood, taken in a trial of Ad26.COV2.S vaccine versus placebo. Receptors originate from a person aged 18-65 years who received the Ad26.COV2.S COVID-19 vaccine or a placebo.

This clone was recorded a few times. This chain links TRBV30 with TRBJ1-5; tentatively, D is TRBD1 (5 bases). V lost 2 bases and J 5 bases, leaving 10 bases between the germline ends. Germline V gives CDR1 GTSNPN, CDR2 SVGIG (reference sequence). The CDR3 sequence is 13 residues long. DNA for the CDR3: TGTGCCTGGAGTAGGGGTCCAGATCAGCCCCAGCATTTT. It is translated as CAWSRGPDQPQHF.

There are a few counts of this clone. The V call is TRBV7-9, the J call TRBJ1-1, with 7 bases matching TRBD1. The germline V gene has CDR1 SEHNR and CDR2 FQNEAQ (reference sequence). The CDR3 is 12 residues long. V lost 5 bases to trimming and J lost 11 bases; unmatched junction nucleotides: 8. CDR3 sequence: CASSPTGVEAFF. The DNA for the CDR3 is TGTGCCAGCAGCCCCACAGGGGTCGAGGCTTTCTTT.

The J gene is TRBJ1-1, the V gene TRBV7-9; tentatively, D is TRBD1 (6 bases). CDR3 length: 13 amino acids. V was clipped by 3 bases and J by 1 base, with 6 bases between them. The germline CDR1 and CDR2 sequences are SEHNR and FQNEAQ (reference sequence). In DNA, the CDR3 is TGTGCCAGCAGCTTGGACAGGAACACTGAAGCTTTCTTT. Translating it yields CASSLDRNTEAFF.

This clone was found a few times. The J gene is TRBJ1-6, the V gene TRBV3-1 (or the pseudogene TRBV3-2); 9 nucleotides align to TRBD1. Germline-derived CDR1 and CDR2 are LGHDT and YNNKEL (reference sequence). With V trimmed by 1 base and J by 7 bases, 5 bases remained unmatched. The CDR3 is 16 residues long. The CDR3 spells CASSQGGQGINSPLHF. The DNA for the CDR3 is TGTGCCAGCAGCCAAGGCGGACAGGGGATCAATTCACCCCTCCACTTT.

The chain carries TRBV5-6 and TRBJ2-7; D gene ambiguous. Germline V gene data show CDR1 as SGHDT and CDR2 as YYEEEE. The CDR3 is made up of 13 amino acids. Trimming cost V 1 base and J 1 base, with 6 bases left between them. This chain's CDR3 is CASSLMQSYEQYF. In nucleotides, the CDR3 is TGTGCCAGCAGCTTGATGCAGTCCTACGAGCAGTACTTC.

The chain links TRBV19 to TRBJ2-7; a possible D gene is TRBD2 (6 bases). Germline values: CDR1 LNHDA, CDR2 SQIVND (reference sequence). The CDR3 runs to 19 residues. The germline V and J ends were trimmed by 0 bases and 2 bases, with 23 bases remaining between them. CDR3 loop: CASSIEGVPGLPRTYEQYF. CDR3 coding DNA: TGTGCCAGTAGTATAGAGGGAGTCCCGGGACTCCCGAGAACCTACGAGCAGTACTTC.

The V and J genes are TRBV2 and TRBJ2-1, with D uncertain. The CDR3 runs to 13 residues. CDR1 is SNHLY, CDR2 FYNNEI, per germline. The V end lost 2 bases, the J end lost 8 bases, and 10 bases lay between the germline ends. DNA of the CDR3: TGTGCCAGCAGTGAAAGTGCAGTGCATGAGCAGTTCTTC. Its protein is CASSESAVHEQFF.

The rearrangement joins TRBV29-1 to TRBJ2-2; 7 nucleotides match TRBD1. The length of the CDR3 is 14 residues. J was trimmed by 6 bases and V by 1 base; bases with no gene match: 5. Germline CDR1 and CDR2: SQVTM and ANQGSEA. The chain's CDR3 is CSVEGWQGAGELFF. CDR3 sequence (DNA): TGCAGCGTTGAAGGGTGGCAGGGGGCCGGGGAGCTGTTTTTT.

This clone was seen repeatedly, ten times or more. V usage is TRBV29-1 and J usage is TRBJ2-5, with D tentatively TRBD1 (5 bases). Trimming shortened V by 4 bases and J by 8 bases, and 14 bases separated the two germline ends. This CDR3 is 12 amino acids long. Germline V gives CDR1 SQVTM, CDR2 ANQGSEA. CDR3 nucleotides: TGCAGCGTTGTGGAGACAGTAACCACCCAGTACTTC. It specifies CSVVETVTTQYF.

V gene TRBV5-6 combines with J gene TRBJ2-1; 7 bases line up with TRBD2. With V trimmed by 1 base and J by 9 bases, 10 bases remained unmatched. The germline V gene has CDR1 SGHDT and CDR2 YYEEEE. This CDR3 has 15 residues. The DNA for the CDR3 is TGTGCCAGCAGCTTGTTTTCCGGCGGGGGTAGTGAGCAGTTCTTC. Residues: CASSLFSGGGSEQFF. Complete variable domain (other parts from reference TRBV5-6 and TRBJ2-1): DAGVTQSPTHLIKTRGQQVTLRCSPKSGHDTVSWYQQALGQGPQFIFQYYEEEERQRGNFPDRFSGHQFPNYSSELNVNALLLGDSALYLCASSLFSGGGSEQFFGPGTRLTVL.

This chain connects TRBV7-8 to TRBJ1-1; D unresolved. The V and J ends lost 7 bases and 1 base respectively, with 13 bases between them. Looked up from germline, CDR1 is SGHVS and CDR2 is FQNEAQ. The CDR3 extends over 14 amino acids. CDR3 sequence: CASTPGPWNTEAFF. Here the CDR3 DNA reads TGTGCCAGCACCCCGGGTCCATGGAACACTGAAGCTTTCTTT.

The chain recombines TRBV7-4 with TRBJ1-1; tentative D call: TRBD1 (6 bases). The germline V gene has CDR1 SGHVT and CDR2 SQSDAQ. The CDR3 totals 13 residues. The CDR3: CDLYQGKHTEAFF. As DNA, the CDR3 is TGTGACCTATATCAGGGGAAGCACACTGAAGCTTTCTTT. Variable domain in full (rest from reference TRBV7-4 and TRBJ1-1): GAGVSQSPRYKVAKRGRDVALRCDSISGHVTLYWYRQTLGQGSEVLTYSQSDAQRDKSGRPSGRFSAERPERSVSTLKIQRTEQGDSAVYLCDLYQGKHTEAFFGQGTRLTVV.

The chain recombines TRBV6-5 with TRBJ2-5, with 8 bases identical to TRBD2. The J segment lost 5 bases and the V segment lost 4 bases, leaving 9 bases of the junction unmatched. The CDR3 sequence is 15 residues long. Germline V gene lookup returns CDR1 MNHEY and CDR2 SVGAGI. CDR3 loop: CASSLTSALDETQYF. The CDR3 coding sequence is TGTGCCAGCAGTTTGACTAGCGCCTTGGACGAGACCCAGTACTTC.

The V gene is TRBV6-5, the J gene TRBJ2-5, with D perhaps TRBD2 (5 bases). This CDR3 contains 16 residues. The ends were cut back, 0 bases at V and 4 bases at J, with 15 bases in the middle. Germline CDR1 reads MNHEY; CDR2 reads SVGAGI. Here the CDR3 DNA reads TGTGCCAGCAGTTACTCGCGGGCAGGCCGTAGAGAGACCCAGTACTTC. This gives the protein CASSYSRAGRRETQYF.

The chain couples TRBV6-5 to TRBJ1-1, with TRBD1 as a possible D gene (6 bases). The CDR3 runs 15 residues. Germline V CDR1 and CDR2: MNHEY, SVGAGI. Trimming left V 5 bases short and J 5 bases short, with 18 bases between. CDR3 region: CASSPYGGAETEAFF. The CDR3 DNA reads TGTGCCAGCAGTCCCTATGGGGGGGCGGAGACTGAAGCTTTCTTT.

This clone came up once. V and J are TRBV7-8 and TRBJ1-5; D gene unclear. Trimming left V 5 bases short and J 4 bases short, with 12 bases between. The V gene's germline CDR1 is SGHVS and CDR2 FQNEAQ. The CDR3 consists of 14 residues. The chain's CDR3 is CASSIGIPNQPQHF. Written as DNA, the CDR3 is TGTGCCAGCAGCATCGGGATCCCGAATCAGCCCCAGCATTTT. The variable domain in full, with the rest retrieved from reference TRBV7-8 and TRBJ1-5, is GAGVSQSPRYKVAKRGQDVALRCDPISGHVSLFWYQQALGQGPEFLTYFQNEAQLDKSGLPSDRFFAERPEGSVSTLKIQRTQQEDSAVYLCASSIGIPNQPQHFGDGTRLSIL.

Details on this clone: Other nucleotide sequences in the sample specify the same CDR3. The chain uses TRBV13 and TRBJ2-7; no reliable D call. CDR1 and CDR2 from the germline V gene are PRHDT and FYEKMQ (reference sequence). V gave up 4 bases and J gave up 5 bases, with 6 bases separating them. CDR3 length: 11 amino acids. CDR3 DNA: TGTGCCAGCAGCTCTCAGGACGAGCAGTACTTC. As protein: CASSSQDEQYF.

J is TRBJ2-5 and V is TRBV5-1, with TRBD2 identical over 14 bases. V lost 4 bases and J lost 0; bases outside the gene matches: 2. CDR3 length: 16 residues. Germline V gene lookup returns CDR1 SGHRS and CDR2 YFSETQ. In DNA, the CDR3 is TGCGCCAGCAGCATGGGACTAGCGGGGGACCAAGAGACCCAGTACTTC. It specifies CASSMGLAGDQETQYF. The entire variable domain, with the rest obtained from reference TRBV5-1 and TRBJ2-5, is as follows: KAGVTQTPRYLIKTRGQQVTLSCSPISGHRSVSWYQQTPGQGLQFLFEYFSETQRNKGNFPGRFSGRQFSNSRSEMNVSTLELGDSALYLCASSMGLAGDQETQYFGPGTRLLVL.

The V call is TRBV5-1, the J call TRBJ1-4; 8 bases map to TRBD1. The CDR3 has 14 residues. Germline V lookup: CDR1 SGHRS, CDR2 YFSETQ. V dropped 0 bases and J dropped 8; count of bases not matched to a gene: 3. In DNA, the CDR3 is TGCGCCAGCAGCTTGGACAGGGGGGACGAAAAACTGTTTTTT. Translation gives CASSLDRGDEKLFF.

The chain recombines TRBV29-1 with TRBJ2-3, with TRBD1 matching 7 bases. Germline assignment: CDR1 SQVTM and CDR2 ANQGSEA. Trimming cost V 4 bases and J 2 bases; bases outside gene matches: 3. The CDR3 is made up of 13 amino acids. The CDR3 sequence is CSVATGITDTQYF. In DNA, the CDR3 is TGCAGCGTTGCGACAGGGATCACAGATACGCAGTATTTT.

The J gene is TRBJ2-7, the V gene TRBV18, with 8 bases lining up with TRBD2. V lost 0 bases to trimming and J lost 3 bases; unmatched junction nucleotides: 7. The CDR3 totals 16 residues. Per the germline V gene, CDR1 is KGHSH and CDR2 is LQKENI. The CDR3 here is CASSPPGAGARYEQYF. CDR3 sequence (DNA): TGTGCCAGCTCACCACCGGGAGCGGGGGCCCGCTACGAGCAGTACTTC. The complete variable domain, with remaining parts taken from reference TRBV18 and TRBJ2-7, reads NAGVMQNPRHLVRRRGQEARLRCSPMKGHSHVYWYRQLPEEGLKFMVYLQKENIIDESGMPKERFSAEFPKEGPSILRIQQVVRGDSAAYFCASSPPGAGARYEQYFGPGTRLTVT.

V usage is TRBV3-1 (or the pseudogene TRBV3-2) and J usage is TRBJ2-5; D is possibly TRBD2 (5 bases). V was trimmed by 1 base and J by 4 bases, leaving 16 bases between them. The germline CDR1 and CDR2 sequences are LGHDT and YNNKEL (reference sequence). The CDR3 loop spans 16 amino acids. The CDR3 loop is CASSQGRPSGRETQYF. CDR3 DNA sequence: TGTGCCAGCAGCCAAGGCCGGCCCAGCGGTCGAGAGACCCAGTACTTC.

V usage is TRBV7-9 and J usage is TRBJ2-3, with 8 bases aligning to TRBD1. After removal of 7 bases from V and 5 bases from J, the junction contained 5 bases not matched to a gene. The CDR3 runs 13 residues. Germline V gene lookup returns CDR1 SEHNR and CDR2 FQNEAQ (reference sequence). The CDR3 sequence: CASTRGPQDTQYF. CDR3 in DNA: TGTGCCAGCACCAGGGGGCCGCAAGATACGCAGTATTTT.

The sample holds one count of this clone. The chain is built from TRBV30 and TRBJ1-4, with TRBD1 identical over 8 bases. Germline V lookup: CDR1 GTSNPN, CDR2 SVGIG (reference sequence). V was pared by 3 bases and J by 2 bases, with 2 bases of the junction left unmatched. The CDR3 loop spans 14 amino acids. The CDR3 is CAWRGQATNEKLFF. CDR3 DNA sequence: TGTGCCTGGAGGGGACAGGCGACTAATGAAAAACTGTTTTTT. Complete variable domain (other parts from reference TRBV30 and TRBJ1-4): SQTIHQWPATLVQPVGSPLSLECTVEGTSNPNLYWYRQAAGRGLQLLFYSVGIGQISSEVPQNLSASRPQDRQFILSSKKLLLSDSGFYLCAWRGQATNEKLFFGSGTQLSVL.

This clone was observed once. This chain joins TRBV3-1 (or the pseudogene TRBV3-2) and TRBJ2-1; 9 bases align to TRBD1. V shed 4 bases, J shed 9 bases, and the junction held 7 bases outside the gene matches. Per the germline V gene, CDR1 is LGHDT and CDR2 is YNNKEL (reference sequence). CDR3 length: 14 residues. The DNA for the CDR3 is TGTGCCAGCAGCCCCCGGGACAGGGTTCCTGAGCAGTTCTTC. Amino acid sequence: CASSPRDRVPEQFF.

This clone has only one observation. The chain couples TRBV1 to TRBJ2-1; TRBD1 is taken as the D call from the table, unchecked against the DNA. TRBV1 counts as a pseudogene. The CDR3 sequence is 17 residues long. CDR3 residues: CTSSLSLRTGVEDEQFF. The CDR3 DNA reads TGCACCAGCAGCCTCTCCCTAAGGACAGGGGTTGAGGATGAGCAGTTCTTC.

This chain connects TRBV2 to TRBJ2-7; D perhaps matches TRBD1 (5 bases). In germline, CDR1 is SNHLY, CDR2 FYNNEI. V was pared by 4 bases and J by 2 bases, with 6 bases between. The CDR3 totals 12 residues. This CDR3 reads CASSGQTYEQYF. Here the CDR3 DNA reads TGTGCCAGCAGTGGACAGACCTACGAGCAGTACTTC.